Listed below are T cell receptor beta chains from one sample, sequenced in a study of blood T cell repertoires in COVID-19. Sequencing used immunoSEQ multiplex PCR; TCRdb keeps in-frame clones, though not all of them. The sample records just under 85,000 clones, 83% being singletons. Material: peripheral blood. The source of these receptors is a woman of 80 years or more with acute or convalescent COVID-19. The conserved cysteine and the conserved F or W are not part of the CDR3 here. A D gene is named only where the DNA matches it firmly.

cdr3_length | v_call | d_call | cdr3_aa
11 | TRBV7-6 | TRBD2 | ASSSTSGYEQY
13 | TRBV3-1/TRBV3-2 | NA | ASSQSLGGEQPQH
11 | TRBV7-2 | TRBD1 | ASSPPGGNGYT
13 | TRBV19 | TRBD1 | ASSPGQGMNTEAF
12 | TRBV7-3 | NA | ASSLGTHTDTQY
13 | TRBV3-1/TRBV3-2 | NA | ASSQDPLGPETQY
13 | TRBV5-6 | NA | ASSFPGMGTDTQY
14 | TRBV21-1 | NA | ASSTGGRPRQETQY
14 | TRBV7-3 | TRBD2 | ASSPMGGTNTGELF
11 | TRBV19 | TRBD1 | ATGQLRGNTIY
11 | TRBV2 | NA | ASSRSPQETQY